Presented here are 3 T cell receptor beta chains from one specimen sequenced in a study of T cell repertoires in cytomegalovirus infection. Each CDR3 protein is one row after TCRdb ran MiXCR on the reads. The sample lists hundreds of thousands of distinct CDR3 sequences, roughly 17% occurring once. Sequencing was carried out using PBMCs. The source is a human donor in good health (CMV status not recorded). Some clones in this sample may be carry-over from other donors' samples.

There are many counts of this clonotype. This chain joins TRBV6-1 and TRBJ1-1, with 7 bases aligning to TRBD1. After removal of 6 bases from V and 5 bases from J, the junction contained 15 bases not matched to a gene. The CDR3 consists of 16 residues. The V gene's germline CDR1 is MNHNS and CDR2 SASEGT. The CDR3 DNA reads as TGTGCCAGCAGATACGGAACGACAGGGTATACGACTGAAGCTTTCTTT. Amino acids: CASRYGTTGYTTEAFF.

The chain is built from TRBV29-1 and TRBJ2-3; TRBD1 is a possible D gene (6 bases). The CDR3 has 14 amino acids. CDR1 SQVTM and CDR2 ANQGSEA come from the germline V gene. V was trimmed by 6 bases and J by 4 bases, leaving 17 bases between them. This chain's CDR3 is CSVDKQGVADTQYF. The CDR3 DNA reads TGCAGCGTAGATAAACAGGGAGTTGCAGATACGCAGTATTTT.

This clonotype occurred many times. The chain combines TRBV2 with TRBJ2-1, with TRBD2 identical over 10 bases. The CDR3 covers 15 residues. CDR1 and CDR2 (germline): SNHLY, FYNNEI. J gave up 8 bases and V 4 bases, and 8 bases lay outside the gene matches. The CDR3 region is CASSVRAGGPDEQFF. The CDR3 DNA sequence: TGTGCCAGCAGTGTAAGAGCGGGGGGGCCGGATGAGCAGTTCTTC.